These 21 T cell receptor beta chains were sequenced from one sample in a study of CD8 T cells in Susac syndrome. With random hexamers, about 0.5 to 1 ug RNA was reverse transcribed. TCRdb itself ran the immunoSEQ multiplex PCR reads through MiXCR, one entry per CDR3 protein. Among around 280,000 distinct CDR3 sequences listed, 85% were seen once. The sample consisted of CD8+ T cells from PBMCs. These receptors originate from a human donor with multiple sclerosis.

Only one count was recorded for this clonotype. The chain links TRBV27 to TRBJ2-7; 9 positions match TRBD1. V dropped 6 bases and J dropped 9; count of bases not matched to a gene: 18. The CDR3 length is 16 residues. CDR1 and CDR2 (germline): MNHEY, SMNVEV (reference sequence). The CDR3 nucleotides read TGTGCCAGCAGCCCGAGAGCCGGGACAGGGATCCCGGGGCAGTACTTC. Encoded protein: CASSPRAGTGIPGQYF.

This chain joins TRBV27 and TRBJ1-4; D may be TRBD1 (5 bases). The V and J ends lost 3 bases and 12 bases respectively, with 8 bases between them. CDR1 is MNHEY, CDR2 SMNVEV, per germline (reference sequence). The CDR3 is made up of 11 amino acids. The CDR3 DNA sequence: TGTGCCAGCAGTTTCCGGGGGGAACTGTTTTTT. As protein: CASSFRGELFF. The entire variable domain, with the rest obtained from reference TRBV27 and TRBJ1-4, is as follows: EAQVTQNPRYLITVTGKKLTVTCSQNMNHEYMSWYRQDPGLGLRQIYYSMNVEVTDKGDVPEGYKVSRKEKRNFPLILESPSPNQTSLYFCASSFRGELFFGSGTQLSVL.

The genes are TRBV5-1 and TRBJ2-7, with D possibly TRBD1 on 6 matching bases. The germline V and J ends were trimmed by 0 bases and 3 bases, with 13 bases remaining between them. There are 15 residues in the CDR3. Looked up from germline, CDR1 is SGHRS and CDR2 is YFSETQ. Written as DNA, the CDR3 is TGCGCCAGCAGCTTGGCCATGGGGGCAGACTACGAGCAGTACTTC. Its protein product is CASSLAMGADYEQYF.

CDR3 protein: CASSFGSPYSNQPQHF. For the CDR3, the DNA is TGTGCCAGCAGTTTTGGCTCACCCTATAGCAATCAGCCCCAGCATTTT. The chain is built from TRBV12-3 or TRBV12-4 and TRBJ1-5; D is unclear. There are 16 residues in the CDR3. V was pared by 3 bases and J by 0 bases, with 12 bases between.

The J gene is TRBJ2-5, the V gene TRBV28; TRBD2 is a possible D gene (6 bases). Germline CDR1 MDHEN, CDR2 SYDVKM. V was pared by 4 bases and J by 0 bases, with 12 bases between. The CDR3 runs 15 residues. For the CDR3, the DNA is TGTGCCAGCAGTTCTCGGGGACTCCACCAAGAGACCCAGTACTTC. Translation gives CASSSRGLHQETQYF.

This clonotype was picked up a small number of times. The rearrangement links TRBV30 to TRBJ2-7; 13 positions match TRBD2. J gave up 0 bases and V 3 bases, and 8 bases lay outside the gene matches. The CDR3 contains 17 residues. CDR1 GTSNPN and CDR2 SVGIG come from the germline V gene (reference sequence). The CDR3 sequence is CAWRRLAGGHRSYEQYF. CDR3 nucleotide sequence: TGTGCCTGGAGGAGACTAGCGGGAGGACATCGCTCCTACGAGCAGTACTTC.

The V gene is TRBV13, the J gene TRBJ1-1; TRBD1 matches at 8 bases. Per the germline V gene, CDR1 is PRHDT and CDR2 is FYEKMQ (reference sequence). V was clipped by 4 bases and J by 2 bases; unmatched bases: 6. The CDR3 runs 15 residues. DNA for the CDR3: TGTGCCAGCAGCTCACCGGGACAGGAAAACACTGAAGCTTTCTTT. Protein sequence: CASSSPGQENTEAFF.

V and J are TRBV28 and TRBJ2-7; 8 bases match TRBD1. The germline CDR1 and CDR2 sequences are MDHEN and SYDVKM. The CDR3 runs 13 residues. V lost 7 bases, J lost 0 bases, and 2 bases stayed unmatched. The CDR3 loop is CASKDRGSYEQYF. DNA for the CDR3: TGTGCCAGCAAAGACAGGGGCTCCTACGAGCAGTACTTC.

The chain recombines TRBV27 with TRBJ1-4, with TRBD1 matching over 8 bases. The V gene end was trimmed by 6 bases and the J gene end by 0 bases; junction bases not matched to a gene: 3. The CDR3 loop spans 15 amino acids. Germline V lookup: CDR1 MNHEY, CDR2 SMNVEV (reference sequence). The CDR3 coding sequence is TGTGCCAGCAGGATGACAGGGGCAACTAATGAAAAACTGTTTTTT. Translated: CASRMTGATNEKLFF.

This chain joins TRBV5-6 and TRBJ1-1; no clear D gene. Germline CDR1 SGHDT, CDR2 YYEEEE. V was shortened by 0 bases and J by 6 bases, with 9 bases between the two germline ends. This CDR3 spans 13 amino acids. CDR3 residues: CASSLELRAEAFF. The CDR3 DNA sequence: TGTGCCAGCAGCTTGGAATTGAGGGCTGAAGCTTTCTTT. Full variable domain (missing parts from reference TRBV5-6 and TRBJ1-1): DAGVTQSPTHLIKTRGQQVTLRCSPKSGHDTVSWYQQALGQGPQFIFQYYEEEERQRGNFPDRFSGHQFPNYSSELNVNALLLGDSALYLCASSLELRAEAFFGQGTRLTVV.

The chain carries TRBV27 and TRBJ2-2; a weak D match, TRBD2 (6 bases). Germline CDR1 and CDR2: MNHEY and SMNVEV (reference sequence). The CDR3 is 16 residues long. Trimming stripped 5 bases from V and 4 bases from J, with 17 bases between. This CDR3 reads CASSPGTLPTTGELFF. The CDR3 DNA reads TGTGCCAGCAGTCCAGGGACTCTCCCAACCACCGGGGAGCTGTTTTTT.

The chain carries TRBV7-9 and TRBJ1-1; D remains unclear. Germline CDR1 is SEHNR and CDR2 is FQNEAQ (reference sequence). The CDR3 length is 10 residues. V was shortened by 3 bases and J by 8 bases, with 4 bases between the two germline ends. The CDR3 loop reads CASSFLEAFF. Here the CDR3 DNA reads TGTGCCAGCAGCTTCCTAGAAGCTTTCTTT.

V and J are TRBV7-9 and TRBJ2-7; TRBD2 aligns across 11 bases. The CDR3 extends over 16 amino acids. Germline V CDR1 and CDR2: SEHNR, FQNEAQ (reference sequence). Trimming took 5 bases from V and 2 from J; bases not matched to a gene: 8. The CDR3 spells CASSSGTSGYAYEQYF. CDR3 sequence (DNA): TGTGCCAGCAGCAGCGGGACTAGCGGTTATGCCTACGAGCAGTACTTC.

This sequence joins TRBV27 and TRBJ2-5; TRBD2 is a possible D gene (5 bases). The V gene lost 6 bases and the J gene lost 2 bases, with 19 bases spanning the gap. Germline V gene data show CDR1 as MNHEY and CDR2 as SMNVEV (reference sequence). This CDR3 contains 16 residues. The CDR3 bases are TGTGCCAGCAGATCACAGAGCTTCGGGGTTCAAGAGACCCAGTACTTC. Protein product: CASRSQSFGVQETQYF.

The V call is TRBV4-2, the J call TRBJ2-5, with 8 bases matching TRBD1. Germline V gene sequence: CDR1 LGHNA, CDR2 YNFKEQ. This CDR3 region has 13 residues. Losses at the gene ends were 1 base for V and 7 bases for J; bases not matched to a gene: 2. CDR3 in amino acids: CASSQGTGWTQYF. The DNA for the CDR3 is TGTGCCAGCAGCCAAGGGACAGGGTGGACCCAGTACTTC.

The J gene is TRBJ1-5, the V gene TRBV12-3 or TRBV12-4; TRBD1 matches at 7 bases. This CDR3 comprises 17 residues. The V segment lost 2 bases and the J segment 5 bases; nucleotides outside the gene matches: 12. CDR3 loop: CASSLRFAWTGYQPQHF. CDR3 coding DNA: TGTGCCAGCAGTTTAAGATTCGCATGGACAGGCTATCAGCCCCAGCATTTT.

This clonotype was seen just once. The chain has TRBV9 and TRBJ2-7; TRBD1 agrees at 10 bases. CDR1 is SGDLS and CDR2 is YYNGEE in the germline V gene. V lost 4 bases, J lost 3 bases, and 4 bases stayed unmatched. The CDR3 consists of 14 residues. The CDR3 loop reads CASSPGQGLYEQYF. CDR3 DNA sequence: TGTGCCAGCAGCCCGGGACAGGGGCTCTACGAGCAGTACTTC.

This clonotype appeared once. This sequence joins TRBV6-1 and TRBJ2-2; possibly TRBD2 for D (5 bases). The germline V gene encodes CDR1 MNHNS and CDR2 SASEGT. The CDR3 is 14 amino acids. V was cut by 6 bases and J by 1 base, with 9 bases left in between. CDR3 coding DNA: TGTGCCAGCAGAGGGAGCGGGAACACCGGGGAGCTGTTTTTT. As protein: CASRGSGNTGELFF.

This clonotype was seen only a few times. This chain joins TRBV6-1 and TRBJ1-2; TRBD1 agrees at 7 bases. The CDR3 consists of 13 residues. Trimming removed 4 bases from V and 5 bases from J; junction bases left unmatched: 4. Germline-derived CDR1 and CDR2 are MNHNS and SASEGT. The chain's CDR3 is CASSGGQAYGYTF. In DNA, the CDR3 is TGTGCCAGCAGTGGCGGACAGGCTTATGGCTACACCTTC.

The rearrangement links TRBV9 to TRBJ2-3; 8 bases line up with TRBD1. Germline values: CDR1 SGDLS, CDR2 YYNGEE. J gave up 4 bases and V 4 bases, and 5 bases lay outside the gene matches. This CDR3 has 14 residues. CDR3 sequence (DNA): TGTGCCAGCAGCCAACCGGACAGGGCAGATACGCAGTATTTT. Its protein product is CASSQPDRADTQYF. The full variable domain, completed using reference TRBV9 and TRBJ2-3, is DSGVTQTPKHLITATGQRVTLRCSPRSGDLSVYWYQQSLDQGLQFLIQYYNGEERAKGNILERFSAQQFPDLHSELNLSSLELGDSALYFCASSQPDRADTQYFGPGTRLTVL.

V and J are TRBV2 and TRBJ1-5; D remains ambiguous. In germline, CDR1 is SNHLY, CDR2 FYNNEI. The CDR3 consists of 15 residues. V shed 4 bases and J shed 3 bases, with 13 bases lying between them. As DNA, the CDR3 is TGTGCCAGCAGTGCGCTGGGCGGAATCAATCAGCCCCAGCATTTT. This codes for CASSALGGINQPQHF. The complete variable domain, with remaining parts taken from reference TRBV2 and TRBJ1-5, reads EPEVTQTPSHQVTQMGQEVILRCVPISNHLYFYWYRQILGQKVEFLVSFYNNEISEKSEIFDDQFSVERPDGSNFTLKIRSTKLEDSAMYFCASSALGGINQPQHFGDGTRLSIL.